This TCR beta chain comes out of a study of T cell changes during pregnancy in multiple sclerosis. Trimming removed 4 bases at V and 3 bases at J, with 15 bases between. The germline CDR1 and CDR2 sequences are MGHRA and YSYEKL. The CDR3 covers 16 residues. Using immunoSEQ multiplex PCR, the repertoire was profiled, and TCRdb retains in-frame clones only, with some absent. The top ten hold about 1.5% of the sample, which has some 120,000 clones, around 90% seen once. Sequenced here: peripheral blood, sampled in the third trimester of pregnancy. The rearrangement uses TRBV4-1 and TRBJ2-2, with D tentatively TRBD2 (6 bases). The source of this sequence is a female donor with multiple sclerosis, enrolled in a pregnancy study. The CDR3 DNA reads as TGCGCCAGCAGCCTAGAACTCGGAGGGTACACCGGGGAGCTGTTTTTT. Translating gives CASSLELGGYTGELFF.